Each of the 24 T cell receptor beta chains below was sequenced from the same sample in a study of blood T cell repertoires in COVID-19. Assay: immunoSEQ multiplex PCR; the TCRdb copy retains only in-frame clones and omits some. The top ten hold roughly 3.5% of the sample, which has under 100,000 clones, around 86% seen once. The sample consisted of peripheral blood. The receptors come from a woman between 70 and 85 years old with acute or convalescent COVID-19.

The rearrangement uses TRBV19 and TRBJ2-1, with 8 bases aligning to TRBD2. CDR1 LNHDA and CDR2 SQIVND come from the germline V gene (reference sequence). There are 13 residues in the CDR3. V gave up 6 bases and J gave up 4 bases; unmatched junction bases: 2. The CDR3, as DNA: TGTGCCAGTAGGCTAGCGGGTTACAATGAGCAGTTCTTC. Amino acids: CASRLAGYNEQFF.

CDR3 in amino acids: CASSPTGTGANVLTF. CDR3 nucleotide sequence: TGCGCCAGCAGTCCGACAGGGACTGGGGCCAACGTCCTGACTTTC. The V gene is TRBV5-1, the J gene TRBJ2-6, with TRBD1 identical over 7 bases. The CDR3 is 15 amino acids. The germline V gene has CDR1 SGHRS and CDR2 YFSETQ. Trimming removed 5 bases from V and 2 bases from J; junction bases left unmatched: 4.

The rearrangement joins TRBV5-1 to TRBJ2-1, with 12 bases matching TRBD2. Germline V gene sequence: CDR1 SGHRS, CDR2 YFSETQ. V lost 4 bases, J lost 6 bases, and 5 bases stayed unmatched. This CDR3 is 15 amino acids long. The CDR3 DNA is TGCGCCAGCAGCGGAGCTAGCGGGAGGGCCAATGAGCAGTTCTTC. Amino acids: CASSGASGRANEQFF.

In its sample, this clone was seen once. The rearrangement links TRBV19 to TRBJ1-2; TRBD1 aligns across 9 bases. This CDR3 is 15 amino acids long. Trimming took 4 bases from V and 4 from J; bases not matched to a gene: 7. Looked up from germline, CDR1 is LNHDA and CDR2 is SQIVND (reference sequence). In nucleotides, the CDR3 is TGTGCCAGTAGTACGGGGACAGGGCAGCTCTATGGCTACACCTTC. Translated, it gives CASSTGTGQLYGYTF.

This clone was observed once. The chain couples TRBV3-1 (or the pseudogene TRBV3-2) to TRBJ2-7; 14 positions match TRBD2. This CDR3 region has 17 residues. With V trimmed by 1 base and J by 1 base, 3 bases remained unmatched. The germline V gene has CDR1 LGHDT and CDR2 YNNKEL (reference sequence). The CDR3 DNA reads TGTGCCAGCAGCCAAGGACTAGCGGGAGGGCTATCCTACGAGCAGTACTTC. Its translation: CASSQGLAGGLSYEQYF.

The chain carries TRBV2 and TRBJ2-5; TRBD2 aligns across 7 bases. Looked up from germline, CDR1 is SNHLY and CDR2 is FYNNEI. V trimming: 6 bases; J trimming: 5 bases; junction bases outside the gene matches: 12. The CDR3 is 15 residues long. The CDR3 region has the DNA TGTGCCAGCAGCTATCCCGGGGAGGGAGGGGAGACCCAGTACTTC. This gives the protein CASSYPGEGGETQYF.

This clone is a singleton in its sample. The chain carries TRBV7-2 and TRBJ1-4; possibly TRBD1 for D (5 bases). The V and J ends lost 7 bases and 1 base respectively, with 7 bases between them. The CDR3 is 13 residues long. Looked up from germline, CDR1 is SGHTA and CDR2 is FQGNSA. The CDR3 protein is CASTQGTNEKLFF. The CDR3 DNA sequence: TGTGCCAGCACCCAGGGAACTAATGAAAAACTGTTTTTT.

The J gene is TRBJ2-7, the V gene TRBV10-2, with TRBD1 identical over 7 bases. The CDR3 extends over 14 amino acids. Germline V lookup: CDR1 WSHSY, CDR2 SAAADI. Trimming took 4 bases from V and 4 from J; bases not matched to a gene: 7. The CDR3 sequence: CASSAGRGLYEQYV. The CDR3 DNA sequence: TGCGCCAGCAGTGCTGGCAGGGGGTTGTACGAGCAGTACGTC.

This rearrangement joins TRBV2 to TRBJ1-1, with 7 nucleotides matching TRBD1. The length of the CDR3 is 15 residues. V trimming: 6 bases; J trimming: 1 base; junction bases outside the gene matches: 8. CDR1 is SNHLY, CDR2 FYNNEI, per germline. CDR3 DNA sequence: TGTGCCAGCAGCGGACGGACAGGAGGGAACACTGAAGCTTTCTTT. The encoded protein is CASSGRTGGNTEAFF.

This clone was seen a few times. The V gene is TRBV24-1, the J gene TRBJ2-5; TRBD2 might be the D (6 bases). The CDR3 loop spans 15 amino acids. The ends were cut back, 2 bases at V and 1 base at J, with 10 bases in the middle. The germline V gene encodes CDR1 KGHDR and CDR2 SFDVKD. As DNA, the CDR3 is TGTGCCACCAGTGATTCGGGCGGGACCCAAGAGACCCAGTACTTC. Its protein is CATSDSGGTQETQYF.

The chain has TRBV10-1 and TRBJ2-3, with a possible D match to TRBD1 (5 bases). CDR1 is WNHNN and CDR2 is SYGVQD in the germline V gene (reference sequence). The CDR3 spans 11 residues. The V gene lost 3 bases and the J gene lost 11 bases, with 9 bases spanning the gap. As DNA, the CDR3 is TGCGCCAGCAGTGAAGGGGTGAAGCAGTATTTT. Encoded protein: CASSEGVKQYF.

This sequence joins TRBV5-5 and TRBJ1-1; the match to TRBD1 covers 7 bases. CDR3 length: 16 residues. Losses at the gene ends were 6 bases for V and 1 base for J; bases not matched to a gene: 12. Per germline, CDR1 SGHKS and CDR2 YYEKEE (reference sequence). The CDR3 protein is CASTYQRGLSNTEAFF. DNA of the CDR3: TGTGCCAGCACCTACCAAAGGGGGCTGTCGAACACTGAAGCTTTCTTT.

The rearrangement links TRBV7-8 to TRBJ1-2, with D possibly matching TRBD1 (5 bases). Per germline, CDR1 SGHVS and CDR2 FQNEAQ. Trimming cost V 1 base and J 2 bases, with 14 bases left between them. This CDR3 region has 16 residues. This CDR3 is CASSLVRSGPNYGYTF. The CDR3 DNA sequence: TGTGCCAGCAGCTTAGTCCGGTCAGGGCCCAACTATGGCTACACCTTC.

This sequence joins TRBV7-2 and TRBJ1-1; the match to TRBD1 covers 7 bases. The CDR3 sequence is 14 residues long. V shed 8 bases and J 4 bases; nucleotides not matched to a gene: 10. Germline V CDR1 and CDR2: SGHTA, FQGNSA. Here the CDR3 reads CASRTGRGGTEAFF. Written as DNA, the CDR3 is TGTGCCAGCCGGACAGGCAGGGGCGGCACTGAAGCTTTCTTT.

The DNA for the CDR3 is TGTGCCTGGAATCGTGACAGCTCAGGAAACACCATATATTTT. Amino acid sequence: CAWNRDSSGNTIYF. The chain employs TRBV30 and TRBJ1-3; the D gene is possibly TRBD1 (5 bases). Per germline, CDR1 GTSNPN and CDR2 SVGIG (reference sequence). This CDR3 comprises 14 residues. Trimming shortened V by 4 bases and J by 4 bases, and 14 bases separated the two germline ends.

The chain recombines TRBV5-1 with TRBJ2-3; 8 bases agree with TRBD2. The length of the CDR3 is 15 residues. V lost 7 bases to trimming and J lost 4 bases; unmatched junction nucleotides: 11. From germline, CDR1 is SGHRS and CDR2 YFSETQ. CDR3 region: CASYSGARFSDTQYF. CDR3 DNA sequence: TGCGCCAGCTATAGCGGGGCGAGGTTTTCAGATACGCAGTATTTT.

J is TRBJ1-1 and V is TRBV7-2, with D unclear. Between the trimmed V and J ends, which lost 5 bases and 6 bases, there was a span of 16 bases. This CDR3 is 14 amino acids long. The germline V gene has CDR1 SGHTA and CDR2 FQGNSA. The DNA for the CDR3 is TGTGCCAGCAGCCTAGACGTGGGCCGCCCTGAAGCTTTCTTT. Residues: CASSLDVGRPEAFF. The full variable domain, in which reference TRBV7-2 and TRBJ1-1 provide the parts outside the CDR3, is GAGVSQSPSNKVTEKGKDVELRCDPISGHTALYWYRQSLGQGLEFLIYFQGNSAPDKSGLPSDRFSAERTGGSVSTLTIQRTQQEDSAVYLCASSLDVGRPEAFFGQGTRLTVV.

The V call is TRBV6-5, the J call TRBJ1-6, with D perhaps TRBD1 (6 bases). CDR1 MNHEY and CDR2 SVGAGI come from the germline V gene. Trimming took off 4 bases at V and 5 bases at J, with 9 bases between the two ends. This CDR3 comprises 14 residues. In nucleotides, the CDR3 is TGTGCCAGCAGTTTGGACAGCGATAATTCACCCCTCCACTTT. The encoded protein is CASSLDSDNSPLHF.

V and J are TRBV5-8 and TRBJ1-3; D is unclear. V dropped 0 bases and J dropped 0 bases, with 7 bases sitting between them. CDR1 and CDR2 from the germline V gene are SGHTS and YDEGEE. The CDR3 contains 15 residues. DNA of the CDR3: TGTGCCAGCAGCTTGGCCCCCAGCTCTGGAAACACCATATATTTT. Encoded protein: CASSLAPSSGNTIYF.

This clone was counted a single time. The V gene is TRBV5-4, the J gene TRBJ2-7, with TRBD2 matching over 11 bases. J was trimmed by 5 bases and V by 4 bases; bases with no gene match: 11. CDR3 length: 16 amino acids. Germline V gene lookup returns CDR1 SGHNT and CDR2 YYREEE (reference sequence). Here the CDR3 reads CASSPRTTSGTNEQYF. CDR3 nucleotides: TGTGCCAGCAGCCCGAGAACGACTAGCGGGACCAACGAGCAGTACTTC.

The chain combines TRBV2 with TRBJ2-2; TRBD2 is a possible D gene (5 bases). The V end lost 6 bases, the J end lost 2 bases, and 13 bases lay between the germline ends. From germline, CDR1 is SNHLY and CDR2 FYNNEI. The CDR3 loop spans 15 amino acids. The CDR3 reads CASRDGLKNTGELFF. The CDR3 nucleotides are TGTGCCAGCAGGGACGGACTGAAAAACACCGGGGAGCTGTTTTTT.

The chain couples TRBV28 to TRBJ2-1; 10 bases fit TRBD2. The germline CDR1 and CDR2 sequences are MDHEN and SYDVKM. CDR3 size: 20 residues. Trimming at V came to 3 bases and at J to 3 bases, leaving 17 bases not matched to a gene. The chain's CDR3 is CASSFHPGAASGSVYNEQFF. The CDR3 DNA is TGTGCCAGCAGTTTCCACCCAGGGGCGGCTAGCGGGAGCGTCTACAATGAGCAGTTCTTC.

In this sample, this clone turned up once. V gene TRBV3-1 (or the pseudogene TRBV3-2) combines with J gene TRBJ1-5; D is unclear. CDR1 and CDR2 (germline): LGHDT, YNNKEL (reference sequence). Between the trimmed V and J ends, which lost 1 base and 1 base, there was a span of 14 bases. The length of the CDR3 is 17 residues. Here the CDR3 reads CASSQAPPGTSNQPQHF. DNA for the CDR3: TGTGCCAGCAGCCAAGCACCGCCAGGAACAAGCAATCAGCCCCAGCATTTT.

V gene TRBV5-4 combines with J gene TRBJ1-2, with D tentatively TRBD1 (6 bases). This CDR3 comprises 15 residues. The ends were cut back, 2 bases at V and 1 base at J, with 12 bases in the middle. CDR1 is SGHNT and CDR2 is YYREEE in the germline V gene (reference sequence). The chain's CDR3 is CASSLRTANNYGYTF. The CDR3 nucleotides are TGTGCCAGCAGCTTACGGACAGCGAATAACTATGGCTACACCTTC. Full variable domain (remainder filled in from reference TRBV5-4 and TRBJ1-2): ETGVTQSPTHLIKTRGQQVTLRCSSQSGHNTVSWYQQALGQGPQFIFQYYREEENGRGNFPPRFSGLQFPNYSSELNVNALELDDSALYLCASSLRTANNYGYTFGSGTRLTVV.